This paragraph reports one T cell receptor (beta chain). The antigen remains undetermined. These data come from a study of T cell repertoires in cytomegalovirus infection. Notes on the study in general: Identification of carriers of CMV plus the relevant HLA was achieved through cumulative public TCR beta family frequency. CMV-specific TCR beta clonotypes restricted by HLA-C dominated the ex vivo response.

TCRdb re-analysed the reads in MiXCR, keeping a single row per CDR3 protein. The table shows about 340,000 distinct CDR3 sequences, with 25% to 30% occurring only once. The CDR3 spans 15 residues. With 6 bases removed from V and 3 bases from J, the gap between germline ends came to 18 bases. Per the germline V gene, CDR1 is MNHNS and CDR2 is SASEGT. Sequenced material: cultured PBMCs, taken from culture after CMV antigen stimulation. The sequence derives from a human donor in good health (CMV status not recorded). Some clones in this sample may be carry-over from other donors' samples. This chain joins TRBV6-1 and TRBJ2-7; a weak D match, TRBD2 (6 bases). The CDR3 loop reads CASRRTGERRYEQYF. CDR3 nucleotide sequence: TGTGCCAGCAGAAGAACGGGGGAACGGCGCTACGAGCAGTACTTC.